The table lists the clone carrying this T cell receptor beta chain with many counts. The data are from a study of human T cells and chemical hapten exposure. MiXCR, applied by TCRdb to the RACE reads, yields one record per CDR3 protein. The table lists fewer than 50,000 distinct CDR3 sequences, over 7.5% of them singletons. The time point was: patch test 3, about 24 weeks after DPC sensitization. Treatment noted: therapeutic diphenylcyclopropenone sensitization with weekly scalp DPC. Unfractionated whole blood was the source of the extracted total RNA. The source is a man aged 50-60 years with alopecia areata. Some clones in this sample may be carry-over from other donors' samples. Here the sequenced sample was whole blood, taken in connection with sensitization to the hapten diphenylcyclopropenone (DPC).

Here the CDR3 DNA reads TGTGCCAGCAGTTCTACAGTGAACACTGAAGCTTTCTTT. Encoded protein: CASSSTVNTEAFF. The rearrangement joins TRBV28 to TRBJ1-1, with D hard to call. From germline, CDR1 is MDHEN and CDR2 SYDVKM. Trimming removed 4 bases at V and 0 bases at J, with 6 bases between. This CDR3 is 13 amino acids long.